This TCR beta chain was captured in a study of response to subunit inactivated influenza vaccine. The study's findings and limits: After each seasonal influenza vaccination, few new T cells are recruited, the authors suggested.

As for this clonotype: No antigen is known for it.

The CDR3 consists of 15 residues. J lost 4 bases, V lost 5 bases, and 7 bases had no gene match. Germline CDR1 SGHTA, CDR2 FQGNSA. TCRdb re-derived calls from the RT-PCR reads in MiXCR, one entry per CDR3 protein. The sample lists roughly 700,000 distinct CDR3 sequences, over 11% occurring once. The chain carries TRBV7-2 and TRBJ2-5; TRBD2 agrees at 10 bases. The TCR was taken from a man between 50 and 59 years old who received an inactivated influenza vaccine. The sample consisted of PBMCs from blood, taken less than 15 days before vaccination. The CDR3 is CASSPLTSGLETQYF. The DNA for the CDR3 is TGTGCCAGCAGCCCCTTGACTAGCGGGTTAGAGACCCAGTACTTC.